The 18 T cell receptor beta chains reported below all come from one sample, sequenced in a study of blood T cell repertoires in COVID-19 (dated by TCRdb to between 2020 and 2021). Receptor libraries were prepared by the immunoSEQ multiplex PCR assay. TCRdb retrieved this table from immuneACCESS and kept in-frame rearrangements only. Not all clones are present; in checked studies, unresolved V genes account for under half, and no reason is known for the remainder. The sample contains fewer than 350,000 clones, nearly 90% of them found a single time. The top ten clonotypes cover 9.4% of the sample. What was sequenced was peripheral blood. The receptors derive from a man between 18 and 29 years old with active or convalescent COVID-19.

The V gene is TRBV18, the J gene TRBJ2-2; 12 bases are shared with TRBD1. CDR1 KGHSH and CDR2 LQKENI come from the germline V gene. CDR3 size: 16 residues. Trimming at V came to 3 bases and at J to 6 bases, leaving 5 bases not matched to a gene. The CDR3 DNA reads as TGTGCCAGCTCACCCACCGGGACAGGGGGCTCCGGGGAGCTGTTTTTT. This codes for CASSPTGTGGSGELFF.

The chain recombines TRBV2 with TRBJ1-1; perhaps TRBD1 as D (5 bases). The CDR3 is 16 amino acids. Germline CDR1 SNHLY, CDR2 FYNNEI. The V end lost 7 bases, the J end lost 0 bases, and 18 bases lay between the germline ends. CDR3 region: CASKPPGGILNTEAFF. In nucleotides, the CDR3 is TGTGCCAGCAAGCCCCCCGGGGGGATTCTGAACACTGAAGCTTTCTTT.

The rearrangement uses TRBV23-1 and TRBJ1-2, with D perhaps matching TRBD1 (6 bases). TRBV23-1 carries the ORF label, with uncertain function. The ends were cut back, 0 bases at V and 4 bases at J, with 15 bases in the middle. This CDR3 region has 16 residues. For the CDR3, the DNA is TGCGCCAGCAGTCAATCCGGGTACAGGGAAACCTATGGCTACACCTTC. Amino acids: CASSQSGYRETYGYTF.

This chain joins TRBV6-2 or TRBV6-3 and TRBJ1-4; 9 bases are a match to TRBD1. Germline V gene lookup returns CDR1 MNHEY and CDR2 SVGEGT. This CDR3 is 16 amino acids long. V trimming: 6 bases; J trimming: 8 bases; junction bases outside the gene matches: 13. CDR3 loop: CASSLQGARLREKLFF. The CDR3, as DNA: TGTGCCAGCAGCCTACAGGGGGCTAGATTAAGGGAAAAACTGTTTTTT.

Here the CDR3 reads CASNLAGGTDTQYF. The CDR3 DNA follows: TGTGCCTCCAACTTAGCGGGGGGCACAGATACGCAGTATTTT. This chain connects TRBV2 to TRBJ2-3; 9 nucleotides align to TRBD2. The CDR3 spans 14 residues. Looked up from germline, CDR1 is SNHLY and CDR2 is FYNNEI. J gave up 1 base and V 11 bases, and 7 bases lay outside the gene matches.

The CDR3: CASSFSSGGPISYNEQFF. CDR3 nucleotides: TGTGCCAGCAGTTTCTCTAGCGGGGGACCAATCTCCTACAATGAGCAGTTCTTC. V usage is TRBV27 and J usage is TRBJ2-1, with 10 bases identical to TRBD2. The CDR3 has 18 amino acids. With V trimmed by 3 bases and J by 0 bases, 8 bases remained unmatched. The V gene's germline CDR1 is MNHEY and CDR2 SMNVEV (reference sequence).

The chain has TRBV27 and TRBJ1-1, with TRBD1 as a possible D gene (5 bases). CDR1 and CDR2 from the germline V gene are MNHEY and SMNVEV (reference sequence). This CDR3 spans 11 amino acids. The V and J ends lost 4 bases and 7 bases respectively, with 7 bases between them. In DNA form, the CDR3 reads TGTGCCAGCAGTTCGGGGGGTGAAGCTTTCTTT. This encodes CASSSGGEAFF.

This chain joins TRBV4-1 and TRBJ2-3; D may be TRBD1 (5 bases). The CDR3 is 15 residues long. The germline V and J ends were trimmed by 4 bases and 1 base, with 12 bases remaining between them. Germline CDR1 reads MGHRA; CDR2 reads YSYEKL. The CDR3 sequence: CASSPYSQGTDTQYF. CDR3 nucleotide sequence: TGCGCCAGCAGCCCTTACTCACAGGGCACAGATACGCAGTATTTT.

This rearrangement joins TRBV23-1 to TRBJ1-5; D call uncertain. TRBV23-1 is reported as an ORF; its role is uncertain. The CDR3 covers 16 residues. The germline V and J ends were trimmed by 4 bases and 1 base, with 14 bases remaining between them. The CDR3 DNA reads as TGCGCCAGCAGTCTTCGGACTGGGCAAAGCAATCAGCCCCAGCATTTT. It specifies CASSLRTGQSNQPQHF.

V is TRBV5-4 and J is TRBJ1-6, with D perhaps TRBD1 (6 bases). CDR3 length equals 16 residues. V shed 2 bases and J shed 8 bases, with 17 bases lying between them. Germline CDR1 and CDR2: SGHNT and YYREEE (reference sequence). CDR3 coding DNA: TGTGCCAGCAGCTTTCTAGAGGGGGTGGTTGATTCACCCCTCCACTTT. It is translated as CASSFLEGVVDSPLHF.

The V call is TRBV5-5, the J call TRBJ2-4, with D possibly being TRBD1 (6 bases). V shed 1 base and J shed 6 bases, with 14 bases lying between them. The germline V gene encodes CDR1 SGHKS and CDR2 YYEKEE (reference sequence). The CDR3 is made up of 15 amino acids. CDR3 coding DNA: TGTGCCAGCAGCTTGATGGGGACAAACCTAAACATTCAGTACTTC. Amino acid sequence: CASSLMGTNLNIQYF.

The rearrangement links TRBV13 to TRBJ2-7; possibly TRBD1 for D (7 bases). With 1 base removed from V and 7 bases from J, the gap between germline ends came to 20 bases. Germline-derived CDR1 and CDR2 are PRHDT and FYEKMQ (reference sequence). The CDR3 is 16 residues long. CDR3 nucleotide sequence: TGTGCCAGCAGCTTAGCGGGGGCGGGACAGATTACGGAGCAGTACTTC. Translated, it gives CASSLAGAGQITEQYF.

The chain has TRBV19 and TRBJ2-2, with TRBD1 identical over 7 bases. The CDR3 contains 18 residues. After removal of 8 bases from V and 4 bases from J, the junction contained 19 bases not matched to a gene. The germline gives CDR1 LNHDA, CDR2 SQIVND (reference sequence). CDR3 nucleotides: TGTGCCAGTCGCTCCGGGGCCCGAAGGGGGCACCCCACCGGGGAGCTGTTTTTT. Translation: CASRSGARRGHPTGELFF.

Notes on this clone: Other DNA variants within this sample encode the same CDR3. V and J are TRBV5-1 and TRBJ1-4; 10 bases map to TRBD1. Germline V gene sequence: CDR1 SGHRS, CDR2 YFSETQ. J gave up 7 bases and V 4 bases, and 1 base lay outside the gene matches. The CDR3 has 13 amino acids. CDR3 nucleotides: TGCGCCAGCAGCCGGGACAGGGGTGAAAAACTGTTTTTT. Its translation: CASSRDRGEKLFF.

The rearrangement uses TRBV27 and TRBJ1-5; 10 positions match TRBD1. V trimming: 9 bases; J trimming: 7 bases; junction bases outside the gene matches: 15. Germline CDR1 is MNHEY and CDR2 is SMNVEV (reference sequence). The CDR3 extends over 16 amino acids. For the CDR3, the DNA is TGTGCCAGTGCTGTCTGGGGACAGGGGTTAGGCCAGCCCCAGCATTTT. Translation gives CASAVWGQGLGQPQHF.

This clone appeared a few times. The chain joins TRBV29-1 to TRBJ2-5, with 8 bases aligning to TRBD2. This CDR3 comprises 16 residues. Germline V gene sequence: CDR1 SQVTM, CDR2 ANQGSEA. Germline trimming cut 8 bases from V and 2 bases from J; bases unmatched to any gene: 16. The CDR3 region has the DNA TGCAGCACACGGATCGGGGCGGGGGGACCACAAGAGACCCAGTACTTC. Translated, it gives CSTRIGAGGPQETQYF. Looking up the rest from reference TRBV29-1 and TRBJ2-5 gives the full variable domain: SAVISQKPSRDICQRGTSLTIQCQVDSQVTMMFWYRQQPGQSLTLIATANQGSEATYESGFVIDKFPISRPNLTFSTLTVSNMSPEDSSIYLCSTRIGAGGPQETQYFGPGTRLLVL.

This clone was detected once. The chain carries TRBV9 and TRBJ1-1; D possibly corresponds to TRBD1 (5 bases). Trimming stripped 0 bases from V and 3 bases from J, with 15 bases between. Germline V gene lookup returns CDR1 SGDLS and CDR2 YYNGEE. The CDR3 extends over 16 amino acids. CDR3 sequence (DNA): TGTGCCAGCAGCGTAGTGGGGGGTATGGCAGACACTGAAGCTTTCTTT. Translating gives CASSVVGGMADTEAFF.

The gene calls are TRBV5-1 and TRBJ2-3; D may be TRBD1 (6 bases). V dropped 4 bases and J dropped 2 bases, with 14 bases sitting between them. The CDR3 is 15 amino acids. CDR1 and CDR2 from the germline V gene are SGHRS and YFSETQ. CDR3: CASSAQGRNTDTQYF. The DNA for the CDR3 is TGCGCCAGCAGCGCACAGGGACGCAACACAGATACGCAGTATTTT.